The 24 T cell receptor beta chains in this list originate from one sample, sequenced in a study of blood T cell repertoires in COVID-19. The data were produced by immunoSEQ multiplex PCR, yet TCRdb's version contains in-frame clones alone and is incomplete. The sample gives 400,000 to 500,000 clones, around nine tenths of which show up once; approximately 1.5% is in the top ten. Sequencing used PBMCs or T cells enriched from blood (not recorded which). Receptors originate from a woman aged 18-29 years who had been exposed to COVID-19.

The chain joins TRBV19 to TRBJ1-5; 10 nucleotides agree with TRBD1. This CDR3 contains 17 residues. The J segment lost 0 bases and the V segment lost 4 bases, leaving 6 bases of the junction unmatched. Germline-derived CDR1 and CDR2 are LNHDA and SQIVND (reference sequence). Here the CDR3 reads CASSNDRGPDSNQPQHF. In DNA form, the CDR3 reads TGTGCCAGTAGTAATGACAGGGGGCCGGATAGCAATCAGCCCCAGCATTTT.

This clone was detected only once. The chain employs TRBV28 and TRBJ1-5, with D tentatively TRBD1 (6 bases). This CDR3 is 14 amino acids long. Germline CDR1 is MDHEN and CDR2 is SYDVKM. V was shortened by 3 bases and J by 3 bases, with 9 bases between the two germline ends. CDR3 DNA: TGTGCCAGCAGTTTCAGGGGAGTCAATCAGCCCCAGCATTTT. Its translation is CASSFRGVNQPQHF. The variable domain in full, with the rest retrieved from reference TRBV28 and TRBJ1-5, is DVKVTQSSRYLVKRTGEKVFLECVQDMDHENMFWYRQDPGLGLRLIYFSYDVKMKEKGDIPEGYSVSREKKERFSLILESASTNQTSMYLCASSFRGVNQPQHFGDGTRLSIL.

The gene calls are TRBV19 and TRBJ1-2, with 8 nucleotides matching TRBD1. V trimming: 4 bases; J trimming: 8 bases; junction bases outside the gene matches: 6. This CDR3 has 13 amino acids. The germline CDR1 and CDR2 sequences are LNHDA and SQIVND (reference sequence). The CDR3 DNA sequence: TGTGCCAGTAGTAAAAACAGGGGGAGCGGCTACACCTTC. It translates to CASSKNRGSGYTF.

This chain links TRBV4-1 with TRBJ1-2; D unresolved. The CDR3 sequence is 13 residues long. In germline, CDR1 is MGHRA, CDR2 YSYEKL. V lost 0 bases and J 2 bases, leaving 4 bases between the germline ends. The DNA for the CDR3 is TGCGCCAGCAGCCAAGACGAGAACTATGGCTACACCTTC. Its translation: CASSQDENYGYTF.

V usage is TRBV2 and J usage is TRBJ1-6; weak D call: TRBD1 (5 bases). The length of the CDR3 is 16 residues. V shed 5 bases and J shed 0 bases, with 11 bases lying between them. Germline lookup yields CDR1 SNHLY and CDR2 FYNNEI. This CDR3 reads CASSIRASSYNSPLHF. The DNA for the CDR3 is TGTGCCAGCAGTATCAGGGCTAGCTCCTATAATTCACCCCTCCACTTT.

The gene calls are TRBV11-2 and TRBJ1-5; perhaps TRBD1 as D (5 bases). The CDR3 runs 14 residues. Per the germline V gene, CDR1 is SGHAT and CDR2 is FQNNGV. Trimming removed 1 base from V and 3 bases from J, with 7 bases in between. CDR3: CASSLAGNNQPQHF. The CDR3, as DNA: TGTGCCAGCAGCTTAGCAGGGAACAATCAGCCCCAGCATTTT. The full variable domain, in which reference TRBV11-2 and TRBJ1-5 provide the parts outside the CDR3, is EAGVAQSPRYKIIEKRQSVAFWCNPISGHATLYWYQQILGQGPKLLIQFQNNGVVDDSQLPKDRFSAERLKGVDSTLKIQPAKLEDSAVYLCASSLAGNNQPQHFGDGTRLSIL.

V is TRBV27 and J is TRBJ2-7; TRBD1 matches 7 bases. Germline assignment: CDR1 MNHEY and CDR2 SMNVEV (reference sequence). The CDR3 loop spans 15 amino acids. V lost 7 bases, J lost 6 bases, and 15 bases stayed unmatched. The CDR3 sequence is CASTRTGVLVSEQYF. The CDR3 DNA reads as TGTGCCAGCACCCGGACAGGTGTCCTCGTGAGCGAGCAGTACTTC.

A few counts support this clone. The chain employs TRBV7-9 and TRBJ2-2; D is unclear. Germline V gene lookup returns CDR1 SEHNR and CDR2 FQNEAQ (reference sequence). CDR3 size: 15 residues. Trimming stripped 2 bases from V and 3 bases from J, with 10 bases between. As DNA, the CDR3 is TGTGCCAGCAGCTTAAGGCGCGGAGACACCGGGGAGCTGTTTTTT. Translated: CASSLRRGDTGELFF.

The rearrangement joins TRBV24-1 to TRBJ2-1, with TRBD1 matching over 12 bases. Unmatched junction bases numbered 4, after V lost 3 bases and J lost 8 bases. The germline V gene has CDR1 KGHDR and CDR2 SFDVKD. The CDR3 contains 15 residues. The CDR3 bases are TGTGCCACCAGTGATGGGGGACAGGGGGCAGATGAGCAGTTCTTC. Protein: CATSDGGQGADEQFF.

The rearrangement links TRBV3-1 (or the pseudogene TRBV3-2) to TRBJ2-5; TRBD2 aligns across 11 bases. This CDR3 spans 15 amino acids. The trim removed 3 bases at V and 4 bases at J, leaving 4 bases unmatched. Germline values: CDR1 LGHDT, CDR2 YNNKEL (reference sequence). The CDR3 loop reads CASSHLAGGRETQYF. The DNA of the CDR3 is TGTGCCAGCAGCCACCTAGCGGGGGGACGAGAGACCCAGTACTTC.

The V call is TRBV24-1, the J call TRBJ2-7; 7 bases map to TRBD2. The junction had 10 bases not matched to a gene; V was cut back by 5 bases and J by 4 bases. The CDR3 runs to 15 residues. Per the germline V gene, CDR1 is KGHDR and CDR2 is SFDVKD. CDR3 residues: CATSGIGEGQYEQYF. The CDR3 DNA follows: TGTGCCACCAGTGGGATCGGGGAGGGCCAGTACGAGCAGTACTTC.

The V gene is TRBV7-9, the J gene TRBJ2-1; 7 bases are shared with TRBD2. From germline, CDR1 is SEHNR and CDR2 FQNEAQ (reference sequence). The CDR3 covers 17 residues. Trimming at V came to 3 bases and at J to 5 bases, leaving 13 bases not matched to a gene. CDR3 loop: CASSFWVGDYGHNEQFF. The CDR3 DNA follows: TGTGCCAGCAGCTTTTGGGTAGGGGACTACGGGCACAATGAGCAGTTCTTC.

The chain uses TRBV24-1 and TRBJ2-7; 9 bases match TRBD2. The germline V gene encodes CDR1 KGHDR and CDR2 SFDVKD. J lost 4 bases, V lost 4 bases, and 13 bases had no gene match. The length of the CDR3 is 17 residues. The CDR3 is CATSEIPARGGVYEQYF. The CDR3 DNA is TGTGCCACCAGTGAAATCCCCGCCCGCGGGGGGGTTTACGAGCAGTACTTC.

This clone was detected only once. The chain is built from TRBV6-5 and TRBJ1-6, with 9 bases that match TRBD1. Germline loops: CDR1 MNHEY, CDR2 SVGAGI. Trimming took 6 bases from V and 10 from J; bases not matched to a gene: 7. The CDR3 loop spans 14 amino acids. CDR3 sequence reads: CASRAGTGRSPLHF. As DNA, the CDR3 is TGTGCCAGCAGGGCCGGGACAGGGAGATCACCCCTCCACTTT.

The chain joins TRBV5-1 to TRBJ2-3; 8 bases are a match to TRBD2. J lost 0 bases, V lost 4 bases, and 13 bases had no gene match. Looked up from germline, CDR1 is SGHRS and CDR2 is YFSETQ. There are 18 residues in the CDR3. CDR3 DNA sequence: TGCGCCAGCAGCCAGGCCGGGACTAGGCGTCCTAGCACAGATACGCAGTATTTT. Encoded protein: CASSQAGTRRPSTDTQYF. The whole variable domain, remainder taken from reference TRBV5-1 and TRBJ2-3, is KAGVTQTPRYLIKTRGQQVTLSCSPISGHRSVSWYQQTPGQGLQFLFEYFSETQRNKGNFPGRFSGRQFSNSRSEMNVSTLELGDSALYLCASSQAGTRRPSTDTQYFGPGTRLTVL.

The chain employs TRBV4-1 and TRBJ1-1; no clear D gene. Looked up from germline, CDR1 is MGHRA and CDR2 is YSYEKL. CDR3 length: 16 residues. V shed 1 base and J shed 0 bases, with 12 bases lying between them. The CDR3, as DNA: TGCGCCAGCAGCCAAGCTTTTTCGCAGATGAACACTGAAGCTTTCTTT. Encoded protein: CASSQAFSQMNTEAFF.

The chain uses TRBV28 and TRBJ2-4, with 9 bases matching TRBD2. With V trimmed by 3 bases and J by 0 bases, 3 bases remained unmatched. Per the germline V gene, CDR1 is MDHEN and CDR2 is SYDVKM. This CDR3 has 16 residues. This CDR3 is CASSFSGRGAKNIQYF. CDR3 DNA sequence: TGTGCCAGCAGTTTTAGCGGGAGAGGAGCCAAAAACATTCAGTACTTC. Full variable domain (remainder filled in from reference TRBV28 and TRBJ2-4): DVKVTQSSRYLVKRTGEKVFLECVQDMDHENMFWYRQDPGLGLRLIYFSYDVKMKEKGDIPEGYSVSREKKERFSLILESASTNQTSMYLCASSFSGRGAKNIQYFGAGTRLSVL.

The V and J genes are TRBV12-3 or TRBV12-4 and TRBJ2-7; 9 bases are a match to TRBD1. J was trimmed by 5 bases and V by 3 bases; bases with no gene match: 2. The CDR3 runs to 13 residues. Here the CDR3 reads CASSFGTGNEQYF. CDR3 nucleotide sequence: TGTGCCAGCAGTTTCGGGACAGGGAACGAGCAGTACTTC.

The chain has TRBV9 and TRBJ1-5; tentative D call: TRBD1 (5 bases). The CDR3 totals 14 residues. Germline V gene lookup returns CDR1 SGDLS and CDR2 YYNGEE. V was pared by 0 bases and J by 10 bases, with 14 bases between. DNA for the CDR3: TGTGCCAGCAGCGTAGGTGACAGTACACAACCCCAGCATTTT. Translation gives CASSVGDSTQPQHF.

In the case of this clone: Compared with germline, one end of the junction differs, possibly owing to a read error. The chain recombines TRBV5-5 with TRBJ2-5; 11 bases map to TRBD2. The V gene's germline CDR1 is SGHKS and CDR2 YYEKEE (reference sequence). There are 16 residues in the CDR3. The CDR3 bases are TGTGCCAGCAGCTTGGCGCAGGTAGCGGGAGGGCCGGAGGTTAACTTC. Encoded protein: CASSLAQVAGGPEVNF.

This clone turned up a few times. CDR3 DNA: TGCGCCAGCAGCCAAGCTACGGGGGCCCAGCATTTT. The encoded protein is CASSQATGAQHF. This chain links TRBV4-1 with TRBJ1-5; perhaps TRBD1 as D (5 bases). CDR3 length equals 12 residues. V dropped 1 base and J dropped 11 bases, with 9 bases sitting between them. Germline assignment: CDR1 MGHRA and CDR2 YSYEKL.

J is TRBJ2-3 and V is TRBV6-5, with 7 bases fitting TRBD1. V lost 6 bases and J lost 3; bases outside the gene matches: 9. Germline CDR1 is MNHEY and CDR2 is SVGAGI. This CDR3 is 15 amino acids long. CDR3 in amino acids: CASSRDSRLTDTQYF. CDR3 bases: TGTGCCAGCAGCCGGGACAGTCGTCTTACAGATACGCAGTATTTT.

The genes are TRBV7-8 and TRBJ2-2, with a weak D call TRBD2 (6 bases). CDR3 length equals 17 residues. The germline CDR1 and CDR2 sequences are SGHVS and FQNEAQ. V dropped 6 bases and J dropped 0 bases, with 17 bases sitting between them. The CDR3: CASSSRGGAPNTGELFF. DNA for the CDR3: TGTGCCAGCAGTTCGAGGGGCGGGGCCCCGAACACCGGGGAGCTGTTTTTT. Combining the CDR3 with reference TRBV7-8 and TRBJ2-2 gives the whole variable domain GAGVSQSPRYKVAKRGQDVALRCDPISGHVSLFWYQQALGQGPEFLTYFQNEAQLDKSGLPSDRFFAERPEGSVSTLKIQRTQQEDSAVYLCASSSRGGAPNTGELFFGEGSRLTVL.

This clone was observed once. The V and J genes are TRBV7-2 and TRBJ2-1; D may be TRBD2 (5 bases). V lost 3 bases and J 0 bases, leaving 18 bases between the germline ends. Looked up from germline, CDR1 is SGHTA and CDR2 is FQGNSA. The CDR3 length is 18 residues. The DNA for the CDR3 is TGTGCCAGCAGCTTCTACGGAAGGTGGGAGAGCTCCTACAATGAGCAGTTCTTC. This sequence encodes CASSFYGRWESSYNEQFF.